The clone carrying this T cell receptor beta chain was counted only a few times. Study processing details: Amplified reference gene primers provided the basis for estimating nucleated cell counts. Assay: immunoSEQ multiplex PCR; the TCRdb copy retains only in-frame clones and omits some. V and J calls and clone size are as listed in that table; D and trimming were resolved from the DNA. Of about 83,000 clones listed, roughly 76% are singletons. The data derive from a study of blood T cell repertoires in COVID-19. The wider study: The samples span acute and convalescent COVID-19 from the United States, Italy and Spain. Nucleic acid was either cDNA or gDNA, and it came from T cells, B-cell-depleted T cells, or PBMCs.

CDR1 ENHRY and CDR2 SYGVKD come from the germline V gene. V shed 2 bases and J 9 bases; nucleotides not matched to a gene: 8. This CDR3 comprises 15 residues. The rearrangement links TRBV10-3 to TRBJ2-7, with 12 bases matching TRBD1. This clonotype was sampled from a woman older than 75 with active or convalescent COVID-19. Sequenced: peripheral blood. CDR3 DNA: TGTGCCATCAGTGAGGGGGTAGGGACAGGGGGCTGGCAGTACTTC. It is translated as CAISEGVGTGGWQYF.